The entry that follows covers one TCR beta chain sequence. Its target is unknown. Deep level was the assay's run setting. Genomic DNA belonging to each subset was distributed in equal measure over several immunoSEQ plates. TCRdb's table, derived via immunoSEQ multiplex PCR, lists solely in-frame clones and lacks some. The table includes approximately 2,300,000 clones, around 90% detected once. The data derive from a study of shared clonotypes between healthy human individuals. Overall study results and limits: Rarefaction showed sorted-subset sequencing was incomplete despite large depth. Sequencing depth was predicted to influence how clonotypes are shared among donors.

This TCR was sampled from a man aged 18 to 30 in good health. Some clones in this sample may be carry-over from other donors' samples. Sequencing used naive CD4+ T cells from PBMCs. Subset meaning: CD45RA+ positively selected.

CDR3 residues: CASGRRTSYNEQFF. CDR3 coding DNA: TGTGCCAGCGGTCGAAGGACGTCCTACAATGAGCAGTTCTTC. The chain links TRBV6-1 to TRBJ2-1; D is undetermined. V shed 8 bases and J shed 1 base, with 12 bases lying between them. Germline loops: CDR1 MNHNS, CDR2 SASEGT. The CDR3 runs 14 residues.